These 12 T cell receptor beta chains were sequenced from one sample in a study of T cells in localized non-small cell lung cancer. Method: immunoSEQ multiplex PCR; TCRdb's copy keeps in-frame clones and lacks some. The sample lists tens of thousands of clones; approximately 88% were seen once. Sequenced material: peripheral blood, taken before any cancer treatment. The receptors stem from a man aged 35 to 70 with stage I squamous cell lung carcinoma.

The gene calls are TRBV7-9 and TRBJ1-4; D remains unclear. CDR1 and CDR2 (germline): SEHNR, FQNEAQ (reference sequence). The germline V and J ends were trimmed by 3 bases and 6 bases, with 11 bases remaining between them. This CDR3 is built from 14 residues. The CDR3 DNA sequence: TGTGCCAGCAGCTTGTCGGCTGTAGATGAAAAACTGTTTTTT. Translated: CASSLSAVDEKLFF. The full variable domain, rest sourced from reference TRBV7-9 and TRBJ1-4, is DTGVSQNPRHKITKRGQNVTFRCDPISEHNRLYWYRQTLGQGPEFLTYFQNEAQLEKSRLLSDRFSAERPKGSFSTLEIQRTEQGDSAMYLCASSLSAVDEKLFFGSGTQLSVL.

This chain links TRBV7-2 with TRBJ2-3, with no clear D. The V gene's germline CDR1 is SGHTA and CDR2 FQGNSA. V dropped 2 bases and J dropped 2 bases, with 5 bases sitting between them. The CDR3 sequence is 13 residues long. CDR3 sequence reads: CASSLTHTDTQYF. The CDR3 DNA is TGTGCCAGCAGCTTAACCCACACAGATACGCAGTATTTT.

In its sample, this clone was seen a few times. The chain couples TRBV18 to TRBJ2-3; the D gene could be TRBD1 or TRBD2 (6 bases each). Trimming left V 6 bases short and J 5 bases short, with 18 bases between. The CDR3 is 15 amino acids. Germline-derived CDR1 and CDR2 are KGHSH and LQKENI. CDR3 protein: CASSGSEGGQDTQYF. Written as DNA, the CDR3 is TGTGCCAGCTCCGGAAGCGAGGGGGGCCAAGATACGCAGTATTTT.

This clone was counted a single time. The chain employs TRBV6-5 and TRBJ2-5; a possible D gene is TRBD1 (5 bases). Germline CDR1 is MNHEY and CDR2 is SVGAGI. The length of the CDR3 is 15 residues. V was pared by 4 bases and J by 4 bases, with 16 bases between. The chain's CDR3 is CASSFPPGKGETQYF. The CDR3 nucleotides read TGTGCCAGCAGTTTTCCCCCAGGGAAGGGAGAGACCCAGTACTTC.

The chain uses TRBV6-1 and TRBJ2-1; D remains ambiguous. Germline V gives CDR1 MNHNS, CDR2 SASEGT. This CDR3 has 13 residues. V shed 0 bases and J shed 8 bases, with 8 bases lying between them. CDR3 residues: CASSEALVYEQFF. CDR3 bases: TGTGCCAGCAGTGAAGCGCTAGTGTATGAGCAGTTCTTC.

The chain is built from TRBV21-1 and TRBJ2-7; the table calls TRBD1, which could not be checked here. TRBV21-1 constitutes a pseudogene. This CDR3 contains 16 residues. CDR3 residues: CASSRSGTDASYEQYF. Here the CDR3 DNA reads TGTGCCAGCAGCAGGTCCGGGACAGACGCTTCCTACGAGCAGTACTTC.

The gene calls are TRBV19 and TRBJ2-1; no definite D call. Germline V gene sequence: CDR1 LNHDA, CDR2 SQIVND (reference sequence). The CDR3 contains 13 residues. Trimming left V 2 bases short and J 6 bases short, with 8 bases between. The CDR3 loop reads CASSIIGFNEQFF. In nucleotides, the CDR3 is TGTGCCAGTAGTATAATAGGGTTCAATGAGCAGTTCTTC.

The chain uses TRBV6-1 and TRBJ2-1; D perhaps matches TRBD2 (6 bases). CDR1 MNHNS and CDR2 SASEGT come from the germline V gene. The V gene lost 3 bases and the J gene lost 8 bases, with 11 bases spanning the gap. This CDR3 is built from 13 residues. The CDR3 protein is CASSEGGYDEQFF. The CDR3, as DNA: TGTGCCAGCAGTGAGGGGGGTTACGATGAGCAGTTCTTC.

The chain combines TRBV2 with TRBJ1-2; D remains unclear. Germline assignment: CDR1 SNHLY and CDR2 FYNNEI. The CDR3 spans 14 residues. V was pared by 7 bases and J by 4 bases, with 16 bases between. This CDR3 reads CASTAEGFGYGYTF. The CDR3 DNA follows: TGTGCCAGCACCGCTGAGGGATTCGGCTATGGCTACACCTTC.

This chain uses TRBV5-6 with TRBJ2-1; tentatively, D is TRBD1 or TRBD2 (6 bases each). Germline-derived CDR1 and CDR2 are SGHDT and YYEEEE. The V and J ends lost 3 bases and 2 bases respectively, with 18 bases between them. CDR3 size: 17 residues. CDR3 protein: CASSSRGKGVAYNEQFF. DNA for the CDR3: TGTGCCAGCAGCTCCCGCGGGAAGGGGGTTGCCTACAATGAGCAGTTCTTC.

V is TRBV2 and J is TRBJ1-2; the match to TRBD1 covers 10 bases. The germline CDR1 and CDR2 sequences are SNHLY and FYNNEI. This CDR3 has 16 residues. V trimming: 1 base; J trimming: 5 bases; junction bases outside the gene matches: 7. CDR3 sequence (DNA): TGTGCCAGCAGTGAAGACGGGACAGGGGCCTCTTATGGCTACACCTTC. Its translation: CASSEDGTGASYGYTF.

The rearrangement links TRBV19 to TRBJ1-5, with unresolved D. The V gene lost 3 bases and the J gene lost 3 bases, with 6 bases spanning the gap. This CDR3 spans 13 amino acids. Germline V CDR1 and CDR2: LNHDA, SQIVND (reference sequence). The CDR3 nucleotides read TGTGCCAGTAGTATTCTCAACAATCAGCCCCAGCATTTT. It is translated as CASSILNNQPQHF.